These 3 T cell receptor beta chains were sequenced from one sample in a study of blood T cell repertoires in COVID-19. Produced via immunoSEQ multiplex PCR; TCRdb's table is partial and in-frame only. The sample has 200,000 or so clones, roughly 92% seen once; the top ten hold 0.82%. Sequences were obtained from peripheral blood. Receptor source: a man aged 60 to 75 with COVID-19, enrolled during active disease.

The V and J genes are TRBV30 and TRBJ1-5; the D is unclear. The V end was cut by 5 bases, the J end by 1 base, with 15 bases between. There are 15 residues in the CDR3. Germline-derived CDR1 and CDR2 are GTSNPN and SVGIG (reference sequence). CDR3 coding DNA: TGTGCCTGGGGGTTTCGTGGGGAGAGCAATCAGCCCCAGCATTTT. Amino acids: CAWGFRGESNQPQHF.

This clone has only a few counts. The chain couples TRBV2 to TRBJ2-7, with D unclear. The V end was cut by 8 bases, the J end by 0 bases, with 8 bases between. Germline CDR1 SNHLY, CDR2 FYNNEI. The CDR3 runs 12 residues. Here the CDR3 DNA reads TGTGCCAGCTCCGGTTACTCCTACGAGCAGTACTTC. This codes for CASSGYSYEQYF.

This chain connects TRBV28 to TRBJ1-2; D is possibly TRBD1 (6 bases). Trimming stripped 6 bases from V and 8 bases from J, with 16 bases between. This CDR3 has 13 amino acids. The germline gives CDR1 MDHEN, CDR2 SYDVKM. The CDR3 sequence is CASRSQGFVGYTF. DNA of the CDR3: TGTGCCAGCAGGTCGCAGGGGTTCGTCGGCTACACCTTC.